This T cell receptor (beta chain) was documented in a study of T-cell reconstitution after alpha-beta-depleted transplantation in children. As it was prepared, the TCRbeta library received unique molecular identifiers. TCRdb reprocessed the PCR reads via MiXCR and lists one record per CDR3 protein. The sample comprises hundreds of thousands of distinct CDR3 sequences, 9.5% to 10% of which are singletons, and over 9.5% rests with the top ten. Germline CDR1 and CDR2: SGHTA and FQGNSA. Trimming shortened V by 5 bases and J by 6 bases, and 13 bases separated the two germline ends. The CDR3 consists of 14 residues.

V is TRBV7-2 and J is TRBJ2-2; D is unclear. This sequence was found in a human donor who donated a stem cell graft to a child with SCID. This specimen was PBMCs from the stem cell graft donor, taken from the stem cell graft. CDR3 in amino acids: CASSPTKSAGELFF. The CDR3 nucleotides read TGTGCCAGCAGCCCTACTAAATCCGCCGGGGAGCTGTTTTTT.